One and the same sample provided the 20 T cell receptor beta chains below, sequenced in a study of brain metastases from non-small cell lung cancer. This table comes from immunoSEQ multiplex PCR, and its TCRdb copy is limited to in-frame clones, with some not included. The sample has over 1,500 clones, 81% seen once. The sample consisted of tissue from a brain metastasis. These receptors all stem from a donor older than 35 with non-small cell lung cancer.

The chain uses TRBV28 and TRBJ1-2; D not certain. V was cut by 7 bases and J by 8 bases, with 14 bases left in between. CDR1 MDHEN and CDR2 SYDVKM come from the germline V gene. This CDR3 is built from 12 residues. The CDR3 nucleotides are TGTGCCAGCACCCAACTACCCGGCGGCTACACCTTC. This encodes CASTQLPGGYTF.

This rearrangement joins TRBV4-3 to TRBJ1-1; TRBD1 is a possible D gene (5 bases). The length of the CDR3 is 15 residues. Trimming pared 0 bases from V and 8 bases from J, leaving 16 bases between. CDR1 is LGHNA and CDR2 is YSLEER in the germline V gene. CDR3 protein: CASSQDRGVAPEAFF. For the CDR3, the DNA is TGCGCCAGCAGCCAAGATAGGGGAGTAGCGCCCGAAGCTTTCTTT.

This clone was recorded once. CDR3 nucleotides: TGTGCCAGCAGTACATGGGTCAGCTCCTACGAGCAGTACTTC. Its protein is CASSTWVSSYEQYF. This chain connects TRBV2 to TRBJ2-7; no firm D call. The ends were cut back, 5 bases at V and 0 bases at J, with 11 bases in the middle. The CDR3 extends over 14 amino acids. The germline CDR1 and CDR2 sequences are SNHLY and FYNNEI.

This clone has just a few counts. This CDR3 reads CAWSVEGSGSYNEQFF. Written as DNA, the CDR3 is TGTGCCTGGAGTGTAGAAGGGTCTGGCTCCTACAATGAGCAGTTCTTC. V and J are TRBV30 and TRBJ2-1; D is undetermined. The CDR3 extends over 16 amino acids. The V end lost 0 bases, the J end lost 0 bases, and 12 bases lay between the germline ends. Germline V gives CDR1 GTSNPN, CDR2 SVGIG (reference sequence). Full variable domain (rest looked up from reference TRBV30 and TRBJ2-1): SQTIHQWPATLVQPVGSPLSLECTVEGTSNPNLYWYRQAAGRGLQLLFYSVGIGQISSEVPQNLSASRPQDRQFILSSKKLLLSDSGFYLCAWSVEGSGSYNEQFFGPGTRLTVL.

With regard to this clone: A junction boundary mismatches the germline segment, possibly from a read error. The sample carries other DNA sequences with the same CDR3. V gene TRBV24-1 combines with J gene TRBJ2-5; 8 bases match TRBD1. This CDR3 is built from 17 residues. Germline CDR1 reads KGHDR; CDR2 reads SFDVKD. The DNA for the CDR3 is TGTGCCACCAGTGACTACGGACAGGGTCGATATCAAGAGACTCAGTACTTC. Protein product: CATSDYGQGRYQETQYF.

This sequence joins TRBV2 and TRBJ1-3; tentative D call: TRBD1 (6 bases). CDR1 is SNHLY, CDR2 FYNNEI, per germline. V lost 7 bases, J lost 2 bases, and 15 bases lay in between. This CDR3 comprises 15 residues. The chain's CDR3 is CASTQGPEPGNTIYF. The DNA for the CDR3 is TGTGCCAGCACTCAGGGGCCCGAGCCTGGAAACACCATATATTTT.

There are a few counts of this clone. At the DNA level, this CDR3 is encoded by other sequences in the same sample as well. The CDR3 is CASSVGWLDGELFF. CDR3 nucleotide sequence: TGTGCCAGCAGCGTAGGGTGGTTGGACGGGGAGCTGTTTTTT. The rearrangement uses TRBV9 and TRBJ2-2; D gene ambiguous. The CDR3 is made up of 14 amino acids. From germline, CDR1 is SGDLS and CDR2 YYNGEE. With 0 bases removed from V and 7 bases from J, the gap between germline ends came to 10 bases.

This clone was seen only a few times. The J gene is TRBJ2-7, the V gene TRBV6-5; the match to TRBD1 covers 9 bases. This CDR3 contains 14 residues. The V segment lost 4 bases and the J segment 7 bases; nucleotides outside the gene matches: 8. CDR1 and CDR2 from the germline V gene are MNHEY and SVGAGI. CDR3 amino acids: CASSWTGALGEQYV. The CDR3 DNA sequence: TGTGCCAGCAGTTGGACAGGGGCTCTGGGGGAGCAGTACGTC.

The rearrangement links TRBV7-2 to TRBJ1-2; the D gene is possibly TRBD1 (5 bases). V was clipped by 6 bases and J by 8 bases, with 13 bases between them. The CDR3 extends over 12 amino acids. In germline, CDR1 is SGHTA, CDR2 FQGNSA. The CDR3 loop reads CASSFPGVGYTF. DNA of the CDR3: TGTGCCAGCAGTTTCCCGGGGGTCGGCTACACCTTC.

The chain uses TRBV7-2 and TRBJ2-5; TRBD1 matches 7 bases. The CDR3 is 14 amino acids. The germline CDR1 and CDR2 sequences are SGHTA and FQGNSA. With 3 bases clipped from V and 5 bases from J, the junction kept 6 bases outside the gene matches. CDR3 sequence reads: CASSLTGPRETQYF. The CDR3 nucleotides are TGTGCCAGCAGCTTGACAGGGCCCCGGGAGACCCAGTACTTC.

J is TRBJ2-3 and V is TRBV11-2, with 7 bases matching TRBD2. The germline CDR1 and CDR2 sequences are SGHAT and FQNNGV. CDR3 size: 19 residues. Trimming took 3 bases from V and 2 from J; bases not matched to a gene: 17. The chain's CDR3 is CASSLFTLGRGIHTDTQYF. In nucleotides, the CDR3 is TGTGCCAGCAGCTTGTTTACCCTTGGGCGGGGGATACACACAGATACGCAGTATTTT.

Concerning this clone: This may be a read error: a much more frequent sequence differs by one nucleotide. Different DNA sequences within this sample yield the same CDR3. CDR3 region: CASSPLSSGGMETQYF. For the CDR3, the DNA is TGTGCCAGTAGCCCCCTATCATCAGGGGGCATGGAGACCCAGTACTTC. The chain is built from TRBV7-9 and TRBJ2-5; TRBD1 agrees at 8 bases. The V segment lost 9 bases and the J segment 5 bases; nucleotides outside the gene matches: 17. The V gene's germline CDR1 is SEHNR and CDR2 FQNEAQ (reference sequence). CDR3 length equals 16 residues.

The CDR3 DNA sequence: TGTGCCAGCAGCATAAACCGACAGGGCGGCTATGGCTACACCTTC. Amino acids: CASSINRQGGYGYTF. The chain is built from TRBV5-4 and TRBJ1-2; TRBD1 aligns across 7 bases. This CDR3 is 15 amino acids long. After removal of 4 bases from V and 4 bases from J, the junction contained 10 bases not matched to a gene. CDR1 and CDR2 from the germline V gene are SGHNT and YYREEE (reference sequence).

The gene calls are TRBV7-3 and TRBJ2-1, with 10 nucleotides matching TRBD1. This CDR3 region has 16 residues. The J segment lost 0 bases and the V segment lost 1 base, leaving 0 bases of the junction unmatched. The germline V gene encodes CDR1 SGHTA and CDR2 FQGTGA. CDR3 loop: CASSLRDRGSYNEQFF. The DNA for the CDR3 is TGTGCCAGCAGCTTAAGGGACAGGGGCTCCTACAATGAGCAGTTCTTC.

The sample holds one count of this clone. The rearrangement links TRBV20-1 to TRBJ1-1, with D uncertain. The CDR3 covers 11 residues. V lost 6 bases to trimming and J lost 6 bases, with 11 bases between them. The germline V gene encodes CDR1 DFQATT and CDR2 SNEGSKA (reference sequence). CDR3 nucleotide sequence: TGCAGTGCCCGGCCCTATTCTGAAGCTTTCTTT. It translates to CSARPYSEAFF.

With regard to this clone: Other DNA sequences from this sample encode an identical CDR3 as well. The chain links TRBV9 to TRBJ2-3; tentative D call: TRBD2 (7 bases). V dropped 0 bases and J dropped 1 base, with 9 bases sitting between them. Looked up from germline, CDR1 is SGDLS and CDR2 is YYNGEE. This CDR3 is built from 15 residues. The CDR3 is CASSVGEGGTDTQYF. CDR3 DNA: TGTGCCAGCAGCGTAGGGGAGGGGGGCACAGATACGCAGTATTTT.

DNA of the CDR3: TGTGCCACTACCCCCGGACAGGAGAACACTGAAGCTTTCTTT. It encodes CATTPGQENTEAFF. This chain joins TRBV24-1 and TRBJ1-1; the match to TRBD1 covers 7 bases. This CDR3 is 14 amino acids long. Germline-derived CDR1 and CDR2 are KGHDR and SFDVKD. Losses at the gene ends were 10 bases for V and 1 base for J; bases not matched to a gene: 8.

The chain links TRBV5-3 to TRBJ2-5, with D hard to call. TRBV5-3 is given ORF status, its function remaining uncertain. CDR3 size: 15 residues. Trimming left V 0 bases short and J 4 bases short, with 13 bases between. The CDR3: CARSLDHLDGETQYF. The CDR3 region has the DNA TGTGCCAGAAGCTTGGATCACCTGGATGGAGAGACCCAGTACTTC.

Notes on this clone: Within the sample, other DNA sequences also encode this same CDR3. The chain is built from TRBV30 and TRBJ1-2; no reliable D call. Germline lookup yields CDR1 GTSNPN and CDR2 SVGIG (reference sequence). CDR3 size: 13 residues. Trimming cost V 1 base and J 5 bases, with 11 bases left between them. CDR3 nucleotides: TGTGCCTGGAGTGCCGGACCAAATTATGGCTACACCTTC. Translating it yields CAWSAGPNYGYTF.

This clone was seen a single time. The chain couples TRBV3-1 (or the pseudogene TRBV3-2) to TRBJ2-2; D is ambiguous. The CDR3 runs to 15 residues. The germline V and J ends were trimmed by 1 base and 7 bases, with 13 bases remaining between them. Germline CDR1 and CDR2: LGHDT and YNNKEL (reference sequence). In nucleotides, the CDR3 is TGTGCCAGCAGCCAAGGGCGCCCAACGGGCGGGGAGCTGTTTTTT. It codes for CASSQGRPTGGELFF.